This T cell receptor (beta chain) is from a study of neurological immune-mediated disorders. The sorted libraries took approximately 1 million CD4+ or CD8+ T cells. V lost 4 bases, J lost 5 bases, and 14 bases lay in between. Germline V gives CDR1 LGHDT, CDR2 YNNKEL (reference sequence). The CDR3 spans 14 residues. From the 5' RACE reads, TCRdb called clonotypes with MiXCR, one entry per CDR3 protein. The data hold approximately 40,000 distinct CDR3 sequences, with more than 12% observed a single time. This clonotype was counted many times. The clonotype was recovered from a woman between 55 and 75 years old with HTLV-1-associated myelopathy (HAM/TSP). This chain uses TRBV3-1 with TRBJ1-1, with D possibly matching TRBD1 (6 bases). The material sequenced was CD4+ T cells from blood. This CDR3 reads CASSPRGGQTEAFF. CDR3 bases: TGTGCCAGCAGCCCGAGGGGGGGGCAAACTGAAGCTTTCTTT.